This entry lists 28 T cell receptor beta chains sequenced from one sample in a study of cytomegalovirus exposure and HLA in healthy donors. Primers: 60 Vbeta forward and 13 Jbeta reverse. Data came from immunoSEQ multiplex PCR; TCRdb stores just in-frame clones and leaves some out. In total, the table holds more than 200,000 clones. Sample: PBMCs. These receptors all come from a woman between 25 and 40 years old in good health and CMV-seropositive.

The V and J genes are TRBV27 and TRBJ2-5; 13 nucleotides match TRBD2. This CDR3 comprises 16 residues. Per germline, CDR1 MNHEY and CDR2 SMNVEV (reference sequence). With 5 bases clipped from V and 2 bases from J, the junction kept 5 bases outside the gene matches. CDR3 in amino acids: CASSRGLAGAQETQYF. The CDR3 nucleotides read TGTGCCAGCAGTCGAGGACTAGCGGGGGCACAAGAGACCCAGTACTTC.

V gene TRBV10-1 combines with J gene TRBJ1-1; D uncertain. The CDR3 is made up of 13 amino acids. Germline V gene data show CDR1 as WNHNN and CDR2 as SYGVQD (reference sequence). The V gene lost 5 bases and the J gene lost 0 bases, with 7 bases spanning the gap. CDR3: CASSPGVNTEAFF. The CDR3, as DNA: TGCGCCAGCAGTCCGGGTGTGAACACTGAAGCTTTCTTT.

CDR3 region: CASSLGQISNQPQHF. The CDR3 DNA sequence: TGTGCCAGCAGCTTAGGACAGATTAGCAATCAGCCCCAGCATTTT. The chain uses TRBV7-2 and TRBJ1-5, with D possibly matching TRBD1 (5 bases). The germline V gene has CDR1 SGHTA and CDR2 FQGNSA. V lost 1 base and J lost 0, with 7 bases in between. The CDR3 runs 15 residues.

The genes are TRBV9 and TRBJ2-2; D unresolved. With 6 bases removed from V and 0 bases from J, the gap between germline ends came to 21 bases. The CDR3 is made up of 18 amino acids. Germline CDR1 and CDR2: SGDLS and YYNGEE. In DNA, the CDR3 is TGTGCCAGCACCCATGGCGGCTACCAAACTTCGAACACCGGGGAGCTGTTTTTT. Protein: CASTHGGYQTSNTGELFF.

The V call is TRBV28, the J call TRBJ1-5; 8 bases line up with TRBD1. Per the germline V gene, CDR1 is MDHEN and CDR2 is SYDVKM. This CDR3 is 16 amino acids long. The V gene end was trimmed by 4 bases and the J gene end by 4 bases; junction bases not matched to a gene: 9. CDR3 region: CASSSRTGPLNQPQHF. The CDR3 DNA follows: TGTGCCAGCAGTTCCCGGACAGGGCCGCTTAATCAGCCCCAGCATTTT.

The rearrangement links TRBV4-3 to TRBJ1-2, with 7 bases matching TRBD1. The CDR3 loop spans 15 amino acids. V gave up 4 bases and J gave up 6 bases; unmatched junction bases: 11. Per the germline V gene, CDR1 is LGHNA and CDR2 is YSLEER. The CDR3 DNA sequence: TGCGCCAGCAGCCTGTCCACAGGGGTGTCCAATGGCTACACCTTC. It codes for CASSLSTGVSNGYTF.

The CDR3 nucleotides read TGTGCCAGCAGTCTGACAGGTCCAACAACTAATGAAAAACTGTTTTTT. This codes for CASSLTGPTTNEKLFF. V gene TRBV7-6 combines with J gene TRBJ1-4; maybe TRBD1 (6 bases). Germline-derived CDR1 and CDR2 are SGHVS and FNYEAQ. CDR3 size: 16 residues. The ends were cut back, 6 bases at V and 0 bases at J, with 14 bases in the middle. Complete variable domain (other parts from reference TRBV7-6 and TRBJ1-4): GAGVSQSPRYKVTKRGQDVALRCDPISGHVSLYWYRQALGQGPEFLTYFNYEAQQDKSGLPNDRFSAERPEGSISTLTIQRTEQRDSAMYRCASSLTGPTTNEKLFFGSGTQLSVL.

The rearrangement joins TRBV28 to TRBJ1-1; D not certain. The CDR3 extends over 12 amino acids. V dropped 1 base and J dropped 7 bases, with 7 bases sitting between them. The germline CDR1 and CDR2 sequences are MDHEN and SYDVKM. For the CDR3, the DNA is TGTGCCAGCAGTTTATACCCGGGTGAAGCTTTCTTT. Amino acids: CASSLYPGEAFF.

The CDR3 spells CASSQGAAPLHF. CDR3 DNA: TGTGCCAGTAGCCAGGGGGCGGCACCCCTCCACTTT. The chain combines TRBV19 with TRBJ1-6; 8 bases are a match to TRBD1. Trimming at V came to 6 bases and at J to 11 bases, leaving 3 bases not matched to a gene. CDR1 is LNHDA, CDR2 SQIVND, per germline (reference sequence). The CDR3 has 12 residues.

This chain links TRBV5-4 with TRBJ1-2; 9 bases match TRBD1. With 3 bases clipped from V and 7 bases from J, the junction kept 7 bases outside the gene matches. The CDR3 spans 14 residues. Germline V gene data show CDR1 as SGHNT and CDR2 as YYREEE (reference sequence). The CDR3 region is CASSSGQGRAGYTF. For the CDR3, the DNA is TGTGCCAGCAGCTCTGGACAGGGGCGGGCTGGCTACACCTTC.

CDR3 nucleotides: TGTGCCAGCAGCATGGAGGGGCCCAGCCACGAGCAGTACTTC. It encodes CASSMEGPSHEQYF. The chain links TRBV5-8 to TRBJ2-7; D possibly corresponds to TRBD2 (6 bases). The V end lost 4 bases, the J end lost 5 bases, and 16 bases lay between the germline ends. Looked up from germline, CDR1 is SGHTS and CDR2 is YDEGEE. This CDR3 comprises 14 residues.

The rearrangement uses TRBV7-2 and TRBJ2-1; D call uncertain. Trimming removed 5 bases from V and 3 bases from J, with 5 bases in between. The germline gives CDR1 SGHTA, CDR2 FQGNSA. This CDR3 region has 12 residues. CDR3 in DNA: TGTGCCAGCAGCCCTAGCTACAATGAGCAGTTCTTC. It encodes CASSPSYNEQFF. Looking up the rest from reference TRBV7-2 and TRBJ2-1 gives the full variable domain: GAGVSQSPSNKVTEKGKDVELRCDPISGHTALYWYRQSLGQGLEFLIYFQGNSAPDKSGLPSDRFSAERTGGSVSTLTIQRTQQEDSAVYLCASSPSYNEQFFGPGTRLTVL.

The chain is built from TRBV19 and TRBJ1-1; D is perhaps TRBD1 (6 bases). This CDR3 region has 14 residues. Looked up from germline, CDR1 is LNHDA and CDR2 is SQIVND (reference sequence). The V end was cut by 2 bases, the J end by 3 bases, with 10 bases between. The CDR3 sequence is CASSITRGDTEAFF. The CDR3 DNA reads TGTGCCAGTAGTATAACCAGGGGAGACACTGAAGCTTTCTTT.

The rearrangement uses TRBV15 and TRBJ1-4, with D perhaps matching TRBD1 (5 bases). Germline CDR1 and CDR2: LNHNV and YYDKDF (reference sequence). The CDR3 runs 16 residues. Trimming shortened V by 0 bases and J by 5 bases, and 13 bases separated the two germline ends. This chain's CDR3 is CATSRDGGGGNEKLFF. The CDR3 nucleotides are TGTGCCACCAGCAGAGATGGCGGGGGGGGGAATGAAAAACTGTTTTTT.

V usage is TRBV10-1 and J usage is TRBJ2-6; 11 bases are a match to TRBD1. Germline V lookup: CDR1 WNHNN, CDR2 SYGVQD (reference sequence). V gave up 3 bases and J gave up 3 bases; unmatched junction bases: 4. This CDR3 has 17 residues. The CDR3 region is CASSELDRGLGANVLTF. Written as DNA, the CDR3 is TGCGCCAGCAGTGAATTGGACAGGGGGCTTGGGGCCAACGTCCTGACTTTC.

The CDR3 coding sequence is TGTGCCAGCAGTGCCTTGTGGACAGGGGTAAGGGAGACCCAGTACTTC. The encoded protein is CASSALWTGVRETQYF. The chain has TRBV2 and TRBJ2-5; TRBD1 matches 9 bases. The germline CDR1 and CDR2 sequences are SNHLY and FYNNEI. Germline trimming cut 4 bases from V and 5 bases from J; bases unmatched to any gene: 11. The CDR3 runs 16 residues.

The rearrangement uses TRBV9 and TRBJ2-2; TRBD1 might be the D (6 bases). The germline gives CDR1 SGDLS, CDR2 YYNGEE. Between the trimmed V and J ends, which lost 1 base and 5 bases, there was a span of 15 bases. The CDR3 loop spans 16 amino acids. CDR3 protein: CASSVLVGQFTGELFF. CDR3 nucleotides: TGTGCCAGCAGCGTACTAGTCGGACAGTTTACCGGGGAGCTGTTTTTT. Based on the CDR3 plus reference TRBV9 and TRBJ2-2, the full variable domain is DSGVTQTPKHLITATGQRVTLRCSPRSGDLSVYWYQQSLDQGLQFLIQYYNGEERAKGNILERFSAQQFPDLHSELNLSSLELGDSALYFCASSVLVGQFTGELFFGEGSRLTVL.

The genes are TRBV2 and TRBJ1-5; 7 positions agree with TRBD1. The CDR3 loop spans 15 amino acids. Germline values: CDR1 SNHLY, CDR2 FYNNEI. The V and J ends lost 4 bases and 6 bases, in that order; junction bases with no gene match: 9. CDR3 sequence (DNA): TGTGCCAGCAGTGCTTCTCGACAGGGCGGTCAGCCCCAGCATTTT. This encodes CASSASRQGGQPQHF.

The V gene is TRBV7-6, the J gene TRBJ2-7; the match to TRBD2 covers 7 bases. V was clipped by 2 bases and J by 3 bases; unmatched bases: 1. This CDR3 comprises 13 residues. The V gene's germline CDR1 is SGHVS and CDR2 FNYEAQ. The CDR3 sequence: CASSLLAVYEQYF. CDR3 nucleotides: TGTGCCAGCAGCTTACTAGCGGTCTACGAGCAGTACTTC.

V is TRBV9 and J is TRBJ1-4; no clear D. V was cut by 0 bases and J by 0 bases, with 6 bases left in between. The germline CDR1 and CDR2 sequences are SGDLS and YYNGEE. There are 15 residues in the CDR3. Written as DNA, the CDR3 is TGTGCCAGCAGCGTAGCTAGGACAACTAATGAAAAACTGTTTTTT. This codes for CASSVARTTNEKLFF.

The chain has TRBV7-9 and TRBJ1-4, with 7 bases identical to TRBD1. The ends lost 8 bases at V and 7 bases at J; junction bases unmatched: 7. The CDR3 contains 13 residues. Germline V CDR1 and CDR2: SEHNR, FQNEAQ (reference sequence). CDR3 nucleotide sequence: TGTGCCAGCGAGGGGGCTCGGTCTGAAAAACTGTTTTTT. Translated, it gives CASEGARSEKLFF.

This sequence joins TRBV19 and TRBJ2-2, with D uncertain. The ends were cut back, 1 base at V and 7 bases at J, with 7 bases in the middle. Per the germline V gene, CDR1 is LNHDA and CDR2 is SQIVND (reference sequence). The CDR3 has 13 amino acids. CDR3 amino acids: CASSIAGYGELFF. CDR3 in DNA: TGTGCCAGTAGTATAGCAGGATACGGGGAGCTGTTTTTT.

The J gene is TRBJ1-2, the V gene TRBV7-8; 8 bases align to TRBD1. The CDR3 is 15 amino acids. Germline CDR1 SGHVS, CDR2 FQNEAQ. The trim removed 0 bases at V and 2 bases at J, leaving 2 bases unmatched. The CDR3 reads CASSLARTGNYGYTF. The CDR3 bases are TGTGCCAGCAGCTTAGCTCGGACAGGGAACTATGGCTACACCTTC.

The V and J genes are TRBV5-1 and TRBJ2-1; 9 bases are a match to TRBD2. Trimming cost V 3 bases and J 8 bases; bases outside gene matches: 6. This CDR3 contains 14 residues. The V gene's germline CDR1 is SGHRS and CDR2 YFSETQ. The chain's CDR3 is CASSWLAGRDEQFF. CDR3 nucleotide sequence: TGCGCCAGCAGCTGGCTAGCGGGAAGGGATGAGCAGTTCTTC.

The chain links TRBV14 to TRBJ1-1; D gene unclear. This CDR3 contains 13 residues. Trimming took off 1 base at V and 6 bases at J, with 9 bases between the two ends. Looked up from germline, CDR1 is SGHDN and CDR2 is FVKESK. CDR3 amino acids: CASSQVTVSEAFF. In nucleotides, the CDR3 is TGTGCCAGCAGCCAAGTAACTGTTTCTGAAGCTTTCTTT. Full variable domain (rest looked up from reference TRBV14 and TRBJ1-1): EAGVTQFPSHSVIEKGQTVTLRCDPISGHDNLYWYRRVMGKEIKFLLHFVKESKQDESGMPNNRFLAERTGGTYSTLKVQPAELEDSGVYFCASSQVTVSEAFFGQGTRLTVV.

The rearrangement links TRBV27 to TRBJ2-1, with D maybe TRBD2 (6 bases). V lost 4 bases, J lost 4 bases, and 11 bases lay in between. Germline V lookup: CDR1 MNHEY, CDR2 SMNVEV (reference sequence). The CDR3 has 14 residues. The CDR3 here is CASSYSGQYNEQFF. In DNA form, the CDR3 reads TGTGCCAGCAGTTATAGCGGACAATACAATGAGCAGTTCTTC.

The chain combines TRBV5-1 with TRBJ2-3, with TRBD2 identical over 12 bases. The junction had 2 bases not matched to a gene; V was cut back by 3 bases and J by 3 bases. The CDR3 is 15 residues long. Germline V gene lookup returns CDR1 SGHRS and CDR2 YFSETQ. The DNA for the CDR3 is TGCGCCAGCAGCTCGGGGACTAGCGGGACAGATACGCAGTATTTT. It translates to CASSSGTSGTDTQYF.

The V call is TRBV18, the J call TRBJ1-5; tentatively, D is TRBD1 (6 bases). Per the germline V gene, CDR1 is KGHSH and CDR2 is LQKENI. The CDR3 loop spans 14 amino acids. V lost 5 bases to trimming and J lost 7 bases, with 15 bases between them. The CDR3 here is CASSIDRGAQPQHF. The DNA for the CDR3 is TGTGCCAGCTCAATCGATCGGGGGGCCCAGCCCCAGCATTTT.